These 29 T cell receptor beta chains came from one sample sequenced in a study of identical twins. TCRdb re-called the 5' RACE reads with MiXCR, one entry per CDR3 protein. Of 210,000 or so distinct CDR3 sequences in the sample, 7.5% were seen once. The same sample was also used in a study of yellow fever vaccine responses in identical twins.

Sequencing was carried out using memory (CD45RO+) T cells sorted from blood. The receptors here all came from a woman between 18 and 30 years old in good health.

This clonotype showed up many times. This sequence joins TRBV20-1 and TRBJ2-5; D call uncertain. This CDR3 has 11 residues. V dropped 2 bases and J dropped 4 bases, with 5 bases sitting between them. CDR1 is DFQATT, CDR2 SNEGSKA, per germline (reference sequence). The CDR3 sequence: CSARFGETQYF. The DNA for the CDR3 is TGCAGTGCTAGATTTGGAGAGACCCAGTACTTC.

This clonotype was recorded at least ten times. The V and J genes are TRBV29-1 and TRBJ2-7, with D possibly TRBD1 on 5 matching bases. Germline CDR1 SQVTM, CDR2 ANQGSEA. The CDR3 has 14 amino acids. V lost 1 base and J lost 6, with 16 bases in between. CDR3 residues: CSVEVGPGNGEQYF. DNA of the CDR3: TGCAGCGTTGAAGTGGGGCCAGGGAATGGCGAGCAGTACTTC.

In its sample, this clonotype was seen a few times. The chain employs TRBV7-2 and TRBJ2-1; the D gene is possibly TRBD2 (5 bases). Looked up from germline, CDR1 is SGHTA and CDR2 is FQGNSA. Trimming pared 5 bases from V and 8 bases from J, leaving 16 bases between. CDR3 length: 14 residues. The CDR3 DNA reads as TGTGCCAGCAGCGAACCAGGAGGCAGGCATGAGCAGTTCTTC. It encodes CASSEPGGRHEQFF.

This clonotype has a count of ten or more. V gene TRBV20-1 combines with J gene TRBJ2-6; D is uncertain. Germline loops: CDR1 DFQATT, CDR2 SNEGSKA (reference sequence). V dropped 0 bases and J dropped 0 bases, with 6 bases sitting between them. CDR3 size: 15 residues. The CDR3 here is CSARDGSSGANVLTF. The CDR3 region has the DNA TGCAGTGCTAGAGATGGAAGCTCTGGGGCCAACGTCCTGACTTTC.

This clonotype was seen a handful of times. The gene calls are TRBV5-1 and TRBJ1-4; 7 bases fit TRBD1. Trimming cost V 6 bases and J 4 bases; bases outside gene matches: 6. This CDR3 has 14 residues. Germline CDR1 and CDR2: SGHRS and YFSETQ. The CDR3 DNA reads as TGCGCCAGCACCCAGGGGGTTAGTAATGAAAAACTGTTTTTT. Its protein product is CASTQGVSNEKLFF.

This clonotype was observed at least ten times. The V call is TRBV29-1, the J call TRBJ2-2; 9 nucleotides align to TRBD1. The CDR3 consists of 14 residues. The V and J ends lost 7 bases and 3 bases, in that order; junction bases with no gene match: 6. Germline V CDR1 and CDR2: SQVTM, ANQGSEA. The CDR3 DNA is TGCAGCGCCTCAAGGGACAGGGACACCGGGGAGCTGTTTTTT. Translated: CSASRDRDTGELFF.

This clonotype was seen many times. The CDR3 DNA is TGTGCCAGCACCCCCGGGACCCAGAATCAGCCCCAGCATTTT. Its translation is CASTPGTQNQPQHF. J is TRBJ1-5 and V is TRBV2; possibly TRBD1 for D (5 bases). CDR1 SNHLY and CDR2 FYNNEI come from the germline V gene. CDR3 length: 14 residues. The V end was cut by 7 bases, the J end by 4 bases, with 14 bases between.

This clonotype has at least ten counts. The chain employs TRBV28 and TRBJ2-3; D not resolved. Deletions cut 1 base from V and 8 bases from J, with 7 bases between. There are 12 residues in the CDR3. The germline V gene encodes CDR1 MDHEN and CDR2 SYDVKM. This CDR3 reads CASSLSGLTQYF. CDR3 DNA: TGTGCCAGCAGTTTATCTGGCCTTACGCAGTATTTT.

The genes are TRBV28 and TRBJ2-1, with 10 positions matching TRBD1. This CDR3 has 13 amino acids. The germline gives CDR1 MDHEN, CDR2 SYDVKM. V trimming: 7 bases; J trimming: 8 bases; junction bases outside the gene matches: 5. CDR3 residues: CASTLTGGYEQFF. CDR3 bases: TGTGCCAGCACCTTGACAGGGGGCTATGAGCAGTTCTTC.

There are many counts of this clonotype. Sequence at one end of the junction differs from germline and may be a read error. The genes are TRBV10-3 and TRBJ2-7; a weak D match, TRBD1 (6 bases). This CDR3 has 16 residues. The germline V gene has CDR1 ENHRY and CDR2 SYGVKD. The CDR3 region has the DNA TGTGCCATCAGCCGACAGGTAGGGGTCGGCTCCTCCGAGCAGTACTTC. Translated, it gives CAISRQVGVGSSEQYF.

This clonotype was seen a few times. The rearrangement links TRBV4-1 to TRBJ2-5; 8 nucleotides line up with TRBD1. The CDR3 covers 16 residues. After removal of 4 bases from V and 5 bases from J, the junction contained 12 bases not matched to a gene. Germline V CDR1 and CDR2: MGHRA, YSYEKL. CDR3 in amino acids: CASSPGTGQFGETQYF. The CDR3 DNA reads TGCGCCAGCAGCCCCGGGACAGGCCAATTCGGGGAGACCCAGTACTTC.

This clonotype was detected many times. The gene calls are TRBV4-2 and TRBJ2-3; 7 nucleotides align to TRBD1. V lost 0 bases and J lost 6; bases outside the gene matches: 6. Germline V gene sequence: CDR1 LGHNA, CDR2 YNFKEQ. This CDR3 is built from 15 residues. The CDR3 here is CASSQDLRGPDTQYF. The DNA of the CDR3 is TGTGCCAGCAGCCAAGATCTTAGGGGGCCCGATACGCAGTATTTT.

The table lists this clonotype with many counts. The chain joins TRBV7-2 to TRBJ1-1, with D uncertain. Trimming took 4 bases from V and 1 from J, leaving 7 bases between them. CDR1 is SGHTA and CDR2 is FQGNSA in the germline V gene. The length of the CDR3 is 13 residues. CDR3 coding DNA: TGTGCCAGCAGCTCCAGTCCGAACACTGAAGCTTTCTTT. Its protein is CASSSSPNTEAFF.

This clonotype was seen only a few times. The gene calls are TRBV3-1 and TRBJ2-7, with 11 bases identical to TRBD2. Germline CDR1 is LGHDT and CDR2 is YNNKEL (reference sequence). The CDR3 is made up of 18 amino acids. V gave up 1 base and J gave up 3 bases; unmatched junction bases: 11. CDR3 in amino acids: CASSQGELAGGLIYEQYF. The CDR3 region has the DNA TGTGCCAGCAGCCAAGGGGAGCTAGCGGGGGGCCTGATCTACGAGCAGTACTTC.

This clonotype occurred a few times. The V and J genes are TRBV19 and TRBJ2-2; D might be TRBD1 or TRBD2, each matching 5 bases. V was trimmed by 1 base and J by 0 bases, leaving 12 bases between them. CDR1 and CDR2 from the germline V gene are LNHDA and SQIVND (reference sequence). This CDR3 comprises 17 residues. The CDR3 loop is CASSIATGAPNTGELFF. In DNA, the CDR3 is TGTGCCAGTAGTATAGCAACCGGGGCCCCGAACACCGGGGAGCTGTTTTTT. Looking up the rest from reference TRBV19 and TRBJ2-2 gives the full variable domain: DGGITQSPKYLFRKEGQNVTLSCEQNLNHDAMYWYRQDPGQGLRLIYYSQIVNDFQKGDIAEGYSVSREKKESFPLTVTSAQKNPTAFYLCASSIATGAPNTGELFFGEGSRLTVL.

The chain uses TRBV11-2 and TRBJ2-2; the D is unclear. The CDR3 has 14 residues. Trimming removed 4 bases at V and 3 bases at J, with 9 bases between. Germline V gives CDR1 SGHAT, CDR2 FQNNGV. CDR3: CASSYATDTGELFF. The CDR3 DNA is TGTGCCAGCAGCTACGCCACGGACACCGGGGAGCTGTTTTTT.

The chain recombines TRBV4-3 with TRBJ2-6; 8 nucleotides line up with TRBD2. Germline V lookup: CDR1 LGHNA, CDR2 YSLEER. Trimming took 0 bases from V and 2 from J; bases not matched to a gene: 0. The CDR3 runs 16 residues. CDR3 DNA sequence: TGCGCCAGCAGCCAAGAAGCGGGAGCTGGGGCCAACGTCCTGACTTTC. Translated: CASSQEAGAGANVLTF.

This chain connects TRBV7-2 to TRBJ2-1; D is possibly TRBD2 (6 bases). The germline CDR1 and CDR2 sequences are SGHTA and FQGNSA. The V end was cut by 4 bases, the J end by 7 bases, with 8 bases between. The CDR3 spans 12 residues. This CDR3 reads CASSSTRNEQFF. The CDR3 nucleotides read TGTGCCAGCAGCTCGACTAGGAATGAGCAGTTCTTC.

Ten or more counts support this clonotype. The chain links TRBV12-3 or TRBV12-4 to TRBJ2-1; 8 bases fit TRBD2. The CDR3 contains 14 residues. The J segment lost 6 bases and the V segment lost 2 bases, leaving 3 bases of the junction unmatched. CDR3 loop: CASSLSGTSNEQFF. The CDR3 nucleotides read TGTGCCAGCAGTTTATCCGGGACTAGCAATGAGCAGTTCTTC.

The chain recombines TRBV2 with TRBJ2-2; D remains ambiguous. Trimming cost V 0 bases and J 4 bases, with 3 bases left between them. The CDR3 covers 13 residues. Germline-derived CDR1 and CDR2 are SNHLY and FYNNEI. CDR3 nucleotide sequence: TGTGCCAGCAGTGAAGCAGCCACCGGGGAGCTGTTTTTT. Its protein is CASSEAATGELFF.

This chain links TRBV30 with TRBJ2-3, with no clear D. This CDR3 has 12 residues. Trimming stripped 3 bases from V and 0 bases from J, with 4 bases between. Looked up from germline, CDR1 is GTSNPN and CDR2 is SVGIG (reference sequence). The CDR3, as DNA: TGTGCCTGGAGCCTAAGCACAGATACGCAGTATTTT. Protein product: CAWSLSTDTQYF.

This clonotype has ten or more counts. The chain uses TRBV7-9 and TRBJ1-1, with a tentative D call TRBD1 (5 bases). The germline gives CDR1 SEHNR, CDR2 FQNEAQ (reference sequence). The CDR3 covers 15 residues. V was clipped by 6 bases and J by 1 base, with 15 bases between them. This CDR3 reads CASRYAGTANTEAFF. CDR3 DNA: TGTGCCAGCAGGTACGCCGGGACGGCGAACACTGAAGCTTTCTTT.

This clonotype was picked up a small number of times. The chain carries TRBV29-1 and TRBJ2-7; possibly TRBD1 or TRBD2 for D (7 bases each). This CDR3 comprises 12 residues. The V gene lost 8 bases and the J gene lost 5 bases, with 16 bases spanning the gap. In germline, CDR1 is SQVTM, CDR2 ANQGSEA. The CDR3 bases are TGCAGCACCCGACAGGGAGGGAACGAGCAGTACTTC. Its translation: CSTRQGGNEQYF.

CDR3 nucleotide sequence: TGTGCCAGCAGCCCTGCCGGGACAGGGTTCCCAGATACGCAGTATTTT. It is translated as CASSPAGTGFPDTQYF. The chain joins TRBV3-1 to TRBJ2-3; 9 bases are a match to TRBD1. This CDR3 is 16 amino acids long. The ends lost 4 bases at V and 4 bases at J; junction bases unmatched: 9. Per the germline V gene, CDR1 is LGHDT and CDR2 is YNNKEL (reference sequence).

This clonotype came up many times. The chain couples TRBV7-3 to TRBJ2-4; D perhaps matches TRBD1 (8 bases). This CDR3 is 13 amino acids long. Germline V gene sequence: CDR1 SGHTA, CDR2 FQGTGA. Between the trimmed V and J ends, which lost 8 bases and 9 bases, there was a span of 17 bases. CDR3 sequence: CASALTGEGIQYF. DNA of the CDR3: TGTGCCAGCGCCTTGACAGGGGAGGGCATTCAGTACTTC.

This clonotype was seen a handful of times. The chain combines TRBV3-1 with TRBJ2-7; D possibly corresponds to TRBD2 (6 bases). This CDR3 has 12 residues. V dropped 3 bases and J dropped 7 bases, with 10 bases sitting between them. Germline CDR1 reads LGHDT; CDR2 reads YNNKEL (reference sequence). The CDR3 here is CASSQVRGEQYF. CDR3 sequence (DNA): TGTGCCAGCAGCCAGGTTCGGGGGGAGCAGTACTTC.

This clonotype was picked up many times. The genes are TRBV29-1 and TRBJ2-3; 7 nucleotides match TRBD1. This CDR3 comprises 13 residues. With V trimmed by 7 bases and J by 6 bases, 10 bases remained unmatched. Germline CDR1 SQVTM, CDR2 ANQGSEA. The CDR3 coding sequence is TGCAGCGCCTCGGACAGGCTTAGGGATACGCAGTATTTT. Translating it yields CSASDRLRDTQYF.

In regard to this clonotype: One base away lies a much larger clone, so this may be a sequencing read error. The rearrangement uses TRBV5-6 and TRBJ2-7; TRBD1 or TRBD2 may be the D gene (5 bases each). The CDR3 runs to 15 residues. Germline V gene data show CDR1 as SGHDT and CDR2 as YYEEEE. CDR3 sequence reads: CAGSLGRGAGYEQYF. DNA for the CDR3: TGTGCCGGCAGCTTGGGTCGAGGGGCAGGCTACGAGCAGTACTTC.

This clonotype was observed a few times. V gene TRBV12-3 or TRBV12-4 combines with J gene TRBJ2-2; 7 bases agree with TRBD2. This CDR3 is built from 16 residues. V lost 3 bases, J lost 5 bases, and 9 bases stayed unmatched. CDR3 loop: CASSFGRGSYTGELFF. CDR3 bases: TGTGCCAGCAGTTTTGGTCGCGGGAGTTATACCGGGGAGCTGTTTTTT.